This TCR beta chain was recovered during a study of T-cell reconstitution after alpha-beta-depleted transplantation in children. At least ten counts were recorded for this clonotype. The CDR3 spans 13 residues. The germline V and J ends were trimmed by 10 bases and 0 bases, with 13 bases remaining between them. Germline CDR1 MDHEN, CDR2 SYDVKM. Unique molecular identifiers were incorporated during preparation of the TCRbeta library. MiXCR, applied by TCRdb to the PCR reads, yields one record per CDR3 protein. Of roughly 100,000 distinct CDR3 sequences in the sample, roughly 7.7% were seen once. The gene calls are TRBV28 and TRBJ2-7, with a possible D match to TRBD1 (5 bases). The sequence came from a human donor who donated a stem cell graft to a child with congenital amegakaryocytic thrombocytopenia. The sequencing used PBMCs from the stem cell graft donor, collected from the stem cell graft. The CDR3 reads CATEPTASYEQYF. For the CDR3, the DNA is TGTGCCACCGAACCGACAGCCTCCTACGAGCAGTACTTC. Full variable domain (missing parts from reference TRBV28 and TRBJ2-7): DVKVTQSSRYLVKRTGEKVFLECVQDMDHENMFWYRQDPGLGLRLIYFSYDVKMKEKGDIPEGYSVSREKKERFSLILESASTNQTSMYLCATEPTASYEQYFGPGTRLTVT.